This passage covers 5 T cell receptor beta chains from one sample sequenced in a study of T cell repertoires in cytomegalovirus infection. Each CDR3 protein gets one entry after TCRdb re-called the reads with MiXCR. In the table there are about half a million distinct CDR3 sequences, roughly a third of which are singletons. No antigen has been identified for these receptors. Sequenced material: cultured PBMCs, taken from culture after CMV antigen stimulation. Source of these receptors: a human donor in good health (CMV status not recorded). Some clones in this sample may be carry-over from other donors' samples.

On this clonotype itself: One base away lies a much larger clone, so this may be a sequencing read error. Lacking the conserved final phenylalanine or tryptophan, this CDR3 likely reflects a read error. The rearrangement links TRBV7-2 to TRBJ2-1; TRBD1 matches 8 bases. Germline-derived CDR1 and CDR2 are SGHTA and FQGNSA. This CDR3 is built from 14 residues. V was pared by 8 bases and J by 2 bases, with 5 bases of the junction left unmatched. CDR3 sequence: CASDGTGPYNEQFC. The CDR3 coding sequence is TGTGCCAGCGACGGGACAGGCCCCTACAATGAGCAGTTCTGC.

The CDR3 region is CASSSPGTSGRNEQFF. The CDR3 DNA is TGTGCCAGCAGCTCACCCGGGACTAGCGGGAGGAATGAGCAGTTCTTC. J is TRBJ2-1 and V is TRBV11-3; 15 nucleotides line up with TRBD2. V lost 4 bases to trimming and J lost 7 bases; unmatched junction nucleotides: 5. Germline CDR1 and CDR2: SGHNT and YENEEA. This CDR3 has 16 amino acids.

This clonotype occurred a few times. This chain joins TRBV4-1 and TRBJ2-2; weak D call: TRBD1 (6 bases). Germline CDR1 is MGHRA and CDR2 is YSYEKL. This CDR3 spans 16 amino acids. V lost 0 bases and J lost 1, with 9 bases in between. Here the CDR3 reads CASSQDPGQNTGELFF. The DNA for the CDR3 is TGCGCCAGCAGCCAAGATCCGGGACAGAACACCGGGGAGCTGTTTTTT.

The sample holds a few counts of this clonotype. CDR3 in DNA: TGCAGCGTTGAAGGGGGAGGGAACTCCTACAATGAGCAGTTCTTC. Encoded protein: CSVEGGGNSYNEQFF. The chain carries TRBV29-1 and TRBJ2-1, with TRBD2 matching 7 bases. Looked up from germline, CDR1 is SQVTM and CDR2 is ANQGSEA. The CDR3 extends over 15 amino acids. V was pared by 1 base and J by 0 bases, with 3 bases of the junction left unmatched.

This clonotype was counted at least ten times. The chain is built from TRBV7-2 and TRBJ2-7; D remains unclear. Germline V CDR1 and CDR2: SGHTA, FQGNSA. Trimming removed 7 bases from V and 7 bases from J, with 17 bases in between. The length of the CDR3 is 13 residues. This CDR3 is CASTSTPLKEQYV. The CDR3 DNA reads as TGTGCCAGCACCTCAACCCCCCTTAAAGAGCAGTACGTC.